Below are 21 T cell receptor beta chains sequenced from a single sample in a study of T-cell reconstitution after alpha-beta-depleted transplantation in children. Unique molecular identifiers featured in how the TCRbeta library was prepared. In TCRdb, the PCR reads were re-called with MiXCR into one record per CDR3 protein. Of approximately 640,000 distinct CDR3 sequences listed, approximately 16% were seen once; the top ten hold 0.85% to 1.3%. The starting material was PBMCs from the stem cell graft donor, obtained from the stem cell graft. The receptors were sampled from a human donor who donated a stem cell graft to a child with acute myeloid leukemia.

This clonotype was counted only a few times. The V call is TRBV18, the J call TRBJ2-3, with a tentative D call TRBD2 (6 bases). CDR3 length: 15 residues. Trimming removed 0 bases from V and 5 bases from J, with 12 bases in between. The V gene's germline CDR1 is KGHSH and CDR2 LQKENI. CDR3 amino acids: CASSPPWQGGDTQYF. The DNA of the CDR3 is TGTGCCAGCTCACCACCGTGGCAGGGAGGAGATACGCAGTATTTT.

This clonotype turned up a few times. The chain joins TRBV20-1 to TRBJ1-4; D might be TRBD1 (6 bases). With 0 bases removed from V and 8 bases from J, the gap between germline ends came to 19 bases. Germline V gene data show CDR1 as DFQATT and CDR2 as SNEGSKA (reference sequence). This CDR3 is 16 amino acids long. CDR3 in amino acids: CSARDPSGDQGEKLFF. The CDR3 coding sequence is TGCAGTGCTAGAGATCCATCAGGGGATCAAGGAGAAAAACTGTTTTTT.

The sample holds many counts of this clonotype. The V call is TRBV18, the J call TRBJ2-5; D unresolved. CDR1 KGHSH and CDR2 LQKENI come from the germline V gene. Trimming took off 1 base at V and 4 bases at J, with 7 bases between the two ends. The CDR3 spans 13 residues. CDR3: CASSPQGGETQYF. The CDR3 DNA follows: TGTGCCAGCTCACCACAGGGCGGAGAGACCCAGTACTTC.

The J gene is TRBJ2-5, the V gene TRBV4-1; no firm D call. In germline, CDR1 is MGHRA, CDR2 YSYEKL. V lost 1 base and J lost 2, with 5 bases in between. This CDR3 region has 13 residues. CDR3 coding DNA: TGCGCCAGCAGCCAAGGGCCGCAAGAGACCCAGTACTTC. Translating gives CASSQGPQETQYF.

The CDR3 DNA follows: TGCAGTGCCGGGACAGGGGGTGTCGGGGAGCTGTTTTTT. This codes for CSAGTGGVGELFF. V gene TRBV20-1 combines with J gene TRBJ2-2, with 11 nucleotides matching TRBD1. V was clipped by 6 bases and J by 7 bases; unmatched bases: 4. The CDR3 is 13 amino acids. Per germline, CDR1 DFQATT and CDR2 SNEGSKA (reference sequence).

As to this clonotype: A much larger clonotype is one base distant, so this may be a read error. The rearrangement uses TRBV20-1 and TRBJ1-1; D is unresolved. CDR3 length equals 14 residues. Trimming pared 6 bases from V and 2 bases from J, leaving 16 bases between. The V gene's germline CDR1 is DFQATT and CDR2 SNEGSKA (reference sequence). CDR3 sequence (DNA): TGCAGTGCCACGACCCTTTTACATAACACTGAAGCTTTCTTT. Its protein product is CSATTLLHNTEAFF.

The rearrangement uses TRBV7-2 and TRBJ2-7, with 7 positions matching TRBD1. Losses at the gene ends were 4 bases for V and 0 bases for J; bases not matched to a gene: 9. The germline V gene encodes CDR1 SGHTA and CDR2 FQGNSA. The CDR3 contains 16 residues. The chain's CDR3 is CASSYRGGRSSYEQYF. In DNA, the CDR3 is TGTGCCAGCAGCTACAGGGGCGGACGGAGCTCCTACGAGCAGTACTTC. Full variable domain (rest looked up from reference TRBV7-2 and TRBJ2-7): GAGVSQSPSNKVTEKGKDVELRCDPISGHTALYWYRQSLGQGLEFLIYFQGNSAPDKSGLPSDRFSAERTGGSVSTLTIQRTQQEDSAVYLCASSYRGGRSSYEQYFGPGTRLTVT.

In this sample, this clonotype turned up a few times. This chain connects TRBV29-1 to TRBJ2-2; D unclear. With 6 bases removed from V and 3 bases from J, the gap between germline ends came to 17 bases. This CDR3 is built from 15 residues. Germline loops: CDR1 SQVTM, CDR2 ANQGSEA. The CDR3 DNA is TGCAGCGTCCTCACAGCTGGTTCGTACACCGGGGAGCTGTTTTTT. This translates into CSVLTAGSYTGELFF.

This clonotype came up many times. V is TRBV20-1 and J is TRBJ1-1; D is ambiguous. V lost 0 bases and J lost 0, with 11 bases in between. Germline CDR1 and CDR2: DFQATT and SNEGSKA (reference sequence). CDR3 size: 15 residues. CDR3 protein: CSARDPRDMNTEAFF. DNA of the CDR3: TGCAGTGCTAGAGATCCCCGGGATATGAACACTGAAGCTTTCTTT.

The chain uses TRBV13 and TRBJ1-6, with 8 bases lining up with TRBD1. The CDR3 runs 17 residues. The ends lost 5 bases at V and 7 bases at J; junction bases unmatched: 13. Germline V gene data show CDR1 as PRHDT and CDR2 as FYEKMQ (reference sequence). The CDR3 protein is CASSIRARGQGNSPLHF. The CDR3 nucleotides read TGTGCCAGCAGCATCCGGGCCAGGGGGCAGGGGAATTCACCCCTCCACTTT.

This clonotype was detected only a few times. The J gene is TRBJ2-4, the V gene TRBV15; TRBD1 agrees at 9 bases. Germline CDR1 and CDR2: LNHNV and YYDKDF (reference sequence). J was trimmed by 5 bases and V by 5 bases; bases with no gene match: 4. The CDR3 is 14 amino acids. CDR3 nucleotide sequence: TGTGCCACCAGCGGAAGACAGGGGGAAAACATTCAGTACTTC. Protein sequence: CATSGRQGENIQYF.

This clonotype was recorded a few times. This chain uses TRBV12-3 or TRBV12-4 with TRBJ1-1; D is unresolved. The V gene lost 5 bases and the J gene lost 1 base, with 11 bases spanning the gap. The CDR3 runs to 14 residues. CDR3 loop: CASSPGLENTEAFF. Written as DNA, the CDR3 is TGTGCCAGCAGTCCAGGACTGGAGAACACTGAAGCTTTCTTT.

This clonotype was recorded at least ten times. V usage is TRBV20-1 and J usage is TRBJ1-2; TRBD1 might be the D (5 bases). The CDR3 runs 12 residues. Between the trimmed V and J ends, which lost 6 bases and 7 bases, there was a span of 15 bases. Germline V gene lookup returns CDR1 DFQATT and CDR2 SNEGSKA (reference sequence). The CDR3 coding sequence is TGCAGTGCCCCCCGCGGGGGAGGTGGCTACACCTTC. It encodes CSAPRGGGGYTF.

In this sample, this clonotype turned up many times. The chain couples TRBV20-1 to TRBJ1-1; D may be TRBD1 (6 bases). The CDR3 contains 14 residues. Per germline, CDR1 DFQATT and CDR2 SNEGSKA (reference sequence). The V gene lost 3 bases and the J gene lost 5 bases, with 16 bases spanning the gap. The CDR3 coding sequence is TGCAGTGCTAGGCCCATACAGGGAGTGACTGAAGCTTTCTTT. It translates to CSARPIQGVTEAFF.

The chain uses TRBV5-1 and TRBJ1-1; D unresolved. The CDR3 covers 15 residues. The germline CDR1 and CDR2 sequences are SGHRS and YFSETQ. Trimming cost V 2 bases and J 0 bases, with 11 bases left between them. CDR3 amino acids: CASSFGASLNTEAFF. Written as DNA, the CDR3 is TGCGCCAGCAGCTTTGGCGCCAGTCTGAACACTGAAGCTTTCTTT.

Concerning this clonotype: One end of the junction fails to match germline, which may point to a read error. CDR3 sequence reads: CASTLMPAQNTDTQYF. CDR3 sequence (DNA): TGTGCCAGCACCTTAATGCCCGCCCAAAACACAGATACGCAGTATTTT. This chain links TRBV7-2 with TRBJ2-3; no reliable D call. The CDR3 length is 16 residues. From germline, CDR1 is SGHTA and CDR2 FQGNSA.

V and J are TRBV11-3 and TRBJ2-2, with unresolved D. Per the germline V gene, CDR1 is SGHNT and CDR2 is YENEEA. The CDR3 extends over 14 amino acids. V was cut by 0 bases and J by 7 bases, with 9 bases left in between. CDR3: CASSLDAEGGELFF. In DNA, the CDR3 is TGTGCCAGCAGCTTAGATGCGGAAGGCGGGGAGCTGTTTTTT.

The chain recombines TRBV20-1 with TRBJ2-1; 10 bases align to TRBD2. This CDR3 is built from 13 residues. V gave up 5 bases and J gave up 4 bases; unmatched junction bases: 2. Germline V lookup: CDR1 DFQATT, CDR2 SNEGSKA (reference sequence). The CDR3 sequence: CSALAGEYNEQFF. The CDR3 coding sequence is TGCAGTGCTCTAGCGGGGGAGTACAATGAGCAGTTCTTC.

The chain joins TRBV4-3 to TRBJ1-3; D gene ambiguous. This CDR3 has 18 amino acids. CDR1 and CDR2 (germline): LGHNA, YSLEER. Trimming shortened V by 0 bases and J by 0 bases, and 15 bases separated the two germline ends. The CDR3 loop reads CASSQDAGQASSGNTIYF. CDR3 sequence (DNA): TGCGCCAGCAGCCAAGATGCCGGTCAGGCTTCCTCTGGAAACACCATATATTTT.

The CDR3 is CASSLAGQDTDTQYF. As DNA, the CDR3 is TGTGCCAGCAGTTTAGCCGGACAAGACACAGATACGCAGTATTTT. The gene calls are TRBV12-3 or TRBV12-4 and TRBJ2-3; TRBD1 is a possible D gene (5 bases). The CDR3 consists of 15 residues. The V end lost 0 bases, the J end lost 2 bases, and 9 bases lay between the germline ends.

Details on this clonotype: This may come from a read error, since a much larger clone is one base off. V and J are TRBV29-1 and TRBJ1-1; possibly TRBD1 for D (5 bases). Trimming stripped 4 bases from V and 9 bases from J, with 15 bases between. Per germline, CDR1 SQVTM and CDR2 ANQGSEA. The CDR3 length is 12 residues. The CDR3 DNA reads as TGCAGCGTTGTGGCACCTTGGGGGAAAGCTTTCTTT. Amino acids: CSVVAPWGKAFF.